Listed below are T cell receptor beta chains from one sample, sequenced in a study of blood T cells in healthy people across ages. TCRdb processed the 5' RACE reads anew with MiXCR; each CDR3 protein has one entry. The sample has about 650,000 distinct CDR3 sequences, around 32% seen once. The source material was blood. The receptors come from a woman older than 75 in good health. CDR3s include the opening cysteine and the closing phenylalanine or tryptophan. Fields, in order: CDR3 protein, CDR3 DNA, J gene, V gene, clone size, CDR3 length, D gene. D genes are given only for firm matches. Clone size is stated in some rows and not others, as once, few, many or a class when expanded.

cdr3_aa: CASSPMTGALNTEAFF
cdr3_nt: TGTGCCAGCTCACCAATGACAGGGGCTCTGAACACTGAAGCTTTCTTT
j_call: TRBJ1-1
v_call: TRBV18
clone_size: -
cdr3_length: 16
d_call: TRBD1

cdr3_aa: CASSEAHSSYNSPLHF
cdr3_nt: TGTGCCAGCAGTGAAGCGCACAGCTCCTATAATTCACCCCTCCACTTT
j_call: TRBJ1-6
v_call: TRBV2
clone_size: -
cdr3_length: 16
d_call: -

cdr3_aa: CASSQGTGNTIYF
cdr3_nt: TGTGCCAGCAGCCAAGGAACTGGAAACACCATATATTTT
j_call: TRBJ1-3
v_call: TRBV4-2
clone_size: few
cdr3_length: 13
d_call: -

cdr3_aa: CSARVQGAYNEQFF
cdr3_nt: TGCAGTGCTAGAGTCCAGGGGGCCTACAATGAGCAGTTCTTC
j_call: TRBJ2-1
v_call: TRBV20-1
clone_size: many
cdr3_length: 14
d_call: TRBD1

cdr3_aa: CSVGDQPQHF
cdr3_nt: TGCAGCGTTGGGGATCAGCCCCAGCATTTT
j_call: TRBJ1-5
v_call: TRBV29-1
clone_size: many
cdr3_length: 10
d_call: -

cdr3_aa: CASSPTSLETQYF
cdr3_nt: TGTGCCAGCAGCCCGACTAGCTTGGAGACCCAGTACTTC
j_call: TRBJ2-5
v_call: TRBV7-2
clone_size: -
cdr3_length: 13
d_call: TRBD2

cdr3_aa: CASSAERGPDTQYF
cdr3_nt: TGTGCCAGCAGTGCAGAACGGGGTCCAGATACGCAGTATTTT
j_call: TRBJ2-3
v_call: TRBV2
clone_size: -
cdr3_length: 14
d_call: -

cdr3_aa: CASMTGTGPNEQFF
cdr3_nt: TGTGCCAGCATGACAGGGACAGGGCCGAATGAGCAGTTCTTC
j_call: TRBJ2-1
v_call: TRBV7-3
clone_size: -
cdr3_length: 14
d_call: TRBD1

cdr3_aa: CASSGPEGRGTEAFF
cdr3_nt: TGTGCCAGCAGTGGTCCTGAAGGGCGCGGCACTGAAGCTTTCTTT
j_call: TRBJ1-1
v_call: TRBV6-5
clone_size: -
cdr3_length: 15
d_call: -

cdr3_aa: CASSVESFGNEQFF
cdr3_nt: TGTGCCAGCAGCGTAGAATCCTTCGGCAATGAGCAGTTCTTC
j_call: TRBJ2-1
v_call: TRBV9
clone_size: many
cdr3_length: 14
d_call: -

cdr3_aa: CAWSVRETQYF
cdr3_nt: TGTGCCTGGAGTGTAAGGGAGACCCAGTACTTC
j_call: TRBJ2-5
v_call: TRBV30
clone_size: few
cdr3_length: 11
d_call: -

cdr3_aa: CASTLAGGTDTQYF
cdr3_nt: TGTGCCAGCACTTTAGCGGGGGGCACAGATACGCAGTATTTT
j_call: TRBJ2-3
v_call: TRBV6-2/TRBV6-3
clone_size: many
cdr3_length: 14
d_call: TRBD2

cdr3_aa: CASSRMGRGGTQYF
cdr3_nt: TGTGCCAGTAGTAGGATGGGGAGGGGGGGAACCCAGTACTTC
j_call: TRBJ2-5
v_call: TRBV19
clone_size: -
cdr3_length: 14
d_call: -

cdr3_aa: CASSEAGTSPTDTQYF
cdr3_nt: TGTGCCAGCAGTGAAGCAGGGACGAGTCCCACAGATACGCAGTATTTT
j_call: TRBJ2-3
v_call: TRBV6-1
clone_size: few
cdr3_length: 16
d_call: -

cdr3_aa: CAYSRDSSTDTQYF
cdr3_nt: TGTGCCTACTCCCGGGACTCTAGCACAGATACGCAGTATTTT
j_call: TRBJ2-3
v_call: TRBV30
clone_size: many
cdr3_length: 14
d_call: -

cdr3_aa: CSGCRGAGETQYF
cdr3_nt: TGCAGCGGCTGTAGGGGCGCGGGAGAGACCCAGTACTTC
j_call: TRBJ2-5
v_call: TRBV29-1
clone_size: once
cdr3_length: 13
d_call: -

cdr3_aa: CASSDFTGVLNYGYTF
cdr3_nt: TGTGCCAGCAGTGACTTTACAGGCGTTCTTAACTATGGCTACACCTTC
j_call: TRBJ1-2
v_call: TRBV6-1
clone_size: -
cdr3_length: 16
d_call: -

cdr3_aa: CASSSRTGAINEQFF
cdr3_nt: TGTGCCAGCAGCTCCCGGACAGGGGCTATCAATGAGCAGTTCTTC
j_call: TRBJ2-1
v_call: TRBV4-2
clone_size: many
cdr3_length: 15
d_call: TRBD1

cdr3_aa: CASSQQAGTAFYGYTF
cdr3_nt: TGTGCCAGCAGCCAGCAGGCGGGGACAGCATTCTATGGCTACACCTTC
j_call: TRBJ1-2
v_call: TRBV7-9
clone_size: -
cdr3_length: 16
d_call: TRBD1

cdr3_aa: CASSGGSRGGRETQYF
cdr3_nt: TGCGCCAGCAGCGGGGGCTCGCGGGGGGGCCGAGAGACCCAGTACTTC
j_call: TRBJ2-5
v_call: TRBV5-1
clone_size: many
cdr3_length: 16
d_call: TRBD2

cdr3_aa: CSARDHSTAHGYTF
cdr3_nt: TGCAGTGCTAGAGACCATTCGACAGCCCATGGCTACACCTTC
j_call: TRBJ1-2
v_call: TRBV20-1
clone_size: few
cdr3_length: 14
d_call: -

cdr3_aa: CASTILGRGTEAFF
cdr3_nt: TGTGCCAGCACCATCTTGGGCAGGGGCACTGAAGCTTTCTTT
j_call: TRBJ1-1
v_call: TRBV12-3/TRBV12-4
clone_size: -
cdr3_length: 14
d_call: -

cdr3_aa: CASSPHSSPLFYEQYF
cdr3_nt: TGTGCCAGCAGCCCCCACAGTTCTCCTCTCTTCTACGAGCAGTACTTC
j_call: TRBJ2-7
v_call: TRBV7-9
clone_size: -
cdr3_length: 16
d_call: -

cdr3_aa: CSAFPLITDTQYF
cdr3_nt: TGCAGTGCGTTTCCTCTTATCACAGATACGCAGTATTTT
j_call: TRBJ2-3
v_call: TRBV20-1
clone_size: many
cdr3_length: 13
d_call: -

cdr3_aa: CASKGGRGETQYF
cdr3_nt: TGTGCCAGCAAAGGGGGCAGAGGGGAGACCCAGTACTTC
j_call: TRBJ2-5
v_call: TRBV28
clone_size: many
cdr3_length: 13
d_call: TRBD1

cdr3_aa: CASSADRGTDTQYF
cdr3_nt: TGCGCCAGCAGCGCGGACAGAGGGACAGATACGCAGTATTTT
j_call: TRBJ2-3
v_call: TRBV5-1
clone_size: once
cdr3_length: 14
d_call: -

cdr3_aa: CASSLATGQGYEQYF
cdr3_nt: TGTGCCAGCAGTTTAGCGACAGGGCAGGGCTACGAGCAGTACTTC
j_call: TRBJ2-7
v_call: TRBV12-3/TRBV12-4
clone_size: many
cdr3_length: 15
d_call: TRBD1

cdr3_aa: CASSRDSANYGYTF
cdr3_nt: TGTGCCAGCAGCCGGGACAGCGCGAACTATGGCTACACCTTC
j_call: TRBJ1-2
v_call: TRBV6-1
clone_size: many
cdr3_length: 14
d_call: TRBD1

cdr3_aa: CASSSYPGGGTGEAFF
cdr3_nt: TGTGCCAGCAGCTCCTATCCAGGAGGGGGAACGGGTGAAGCTTTCTTT
j_call: TRBJ1-1
v_call: TRBV7-3
clone_size: -
cdr3_length: 16
d_call: -

cdr3_aa: CASSLLAGAEETQYF
cdr3_nt: TGTGCCAGCAGCCTATTAGCGGGGGCGGAGGAGACCCAGTACTTC
j_call: TRBJ2-5
v_call: TRBV7-9
clone_size: many
cdr3_length: 15
d_call: TRBD2

cdr3_aa: CASSPHRGRGGANNEQFF
cdr3_nt: TGCGCCAGCAGCCCCCACCGTGGGCGAGGCGGGGCCAACAATGAGCAGTTCTTC
j_call: TRBJ2-1
v_call: TRBV4-3
clone_size: many
cdr3_length: 18
d_call: -

cdr3_aa: CASSYHGTENNSPLHF
cdr3_nt: TGTGCCAGCAGTTATCATGGGACAGAGAATAATTCACCCCTCCACTTT
j_call: TRBJ1-6
v_call: TRBV27
clone_size: many
cdr3_length: 16
d_call: TRBD1

cdr3_aa: CAISTLGGMNEQFF
cdr3_nt: TGTGCCATCAGTACCCTCGGGGGGATGAATGAGCAGTTCTTC
j_call: TRBJ2-1
v_call: TRBV10-3
clone_size: many
cdr3_length: 14
d_call: TRBD2

cdr3_aa: CASSLAGTYNSPLHF
cdr3_nt: TGTGCCAGCAGCTTAGCGGGAACGTATAATTCACCCCTCCACTTT
j_call: TRBJ1-6
v_call: TRBV7-3
clone_size: many
cdr3_length: 15
d_call: -

cdr3_aa: CASSPPGTGDATEAFF
cdr3_nt: TGTGCCAGCAGCCCCCCCGGGACGGGGGACGCAACTGAAGCTTTCTTT
j_call: TRBJ1-1
v_call: TRBV9
clone_size: -
cdr3_length: 16
d_call: -

cdr3_aa: CSALLAGITDTQYF
cdr3_nt: TGCAGTGCCTTACTAGCGGGGATCACAGATACGCAGTATTTT
j_call: TRBJ2-3
v_call: TRBV20-1
clone_size: many
cdr3_length: 14
d_call: TRBD2

cdr3_aa: CASSQVYGSSYGYTF
cdr3_nt: TGTGCCAGCAGCCAGGTTTATGGGTCTAGCTATGGCTACACCTTC
j_call: TRBJ1-2
v_call: TRBV3-1
clone_size: many
cdr3_length: 15
d_call: -

cdr3_aa: CASSSIQGVGTEAFF
cdr3_nt: TGTGCCAGCAGCTCAATTCAGGGGGTTGGCACTGAAGCTTTCTTT
j_call: TRBJ1-1
v_call: TRBV3-1
clone_size: few
cdr3_length: 15
d_call: TRBD1

cdr3_aa: CAISESGSSAGQLAKNIQYF
cdr3_nt: TGTGCCATCAGTGAGTCAGGCAGTAGTGCGGGACAGCTAGCCAAAAACATTCAGTACTTC
j_call: TRBJ2-4
v_call: TRBV10-3
clone_size: many
cdr3_length: 20
d_call: -

cdr3_aa: CASSPSGGTIDTQYF
cdr3_nt: TGTGCCAGCAGTCCCAGCGGGGGGACCATAGATACGCAGTATTTT
j_call: TRBJ2-3
v_call: TRBV7-2
clone_size: once
cdr3_length: 15
d_call: TRBD2

cdr3_aa: CAWSVPPGSYEQYF
cdr3_nt: TGTGCCTGGAGTGTCCCCCCAGGATCCTACGAGCAGTACTTC
j_call: TRBJ2-7
v_call: TRBV30
clone_size: many
cdr3_length: 14
d_call: -